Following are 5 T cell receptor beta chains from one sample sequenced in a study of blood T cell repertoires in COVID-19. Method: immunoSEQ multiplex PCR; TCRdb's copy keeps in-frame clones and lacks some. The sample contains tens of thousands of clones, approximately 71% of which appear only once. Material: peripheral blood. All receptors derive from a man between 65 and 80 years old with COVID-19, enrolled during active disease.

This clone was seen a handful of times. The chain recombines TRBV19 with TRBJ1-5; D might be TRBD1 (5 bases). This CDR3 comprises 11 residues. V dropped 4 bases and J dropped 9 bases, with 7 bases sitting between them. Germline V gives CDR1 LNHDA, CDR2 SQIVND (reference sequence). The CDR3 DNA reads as TGTGCCAGTAGTACTAGGGGGCCCCAGCATTTT. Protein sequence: CASSTRGPQHF.

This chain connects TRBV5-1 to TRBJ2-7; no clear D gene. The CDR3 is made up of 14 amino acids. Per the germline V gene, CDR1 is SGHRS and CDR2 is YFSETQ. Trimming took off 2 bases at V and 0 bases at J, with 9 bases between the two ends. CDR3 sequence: CASSLTGPSYEQYF. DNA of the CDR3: TGCGCCAGCAGCTTAACTGGTCCCTCCTACGAGCAGTACTTC.

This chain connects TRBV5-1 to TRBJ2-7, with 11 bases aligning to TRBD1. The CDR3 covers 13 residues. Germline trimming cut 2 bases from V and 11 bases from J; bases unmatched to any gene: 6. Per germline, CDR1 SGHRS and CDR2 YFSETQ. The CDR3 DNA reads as TGCGCCAGCAGCTTAGGGACAGGGGGGGAAGAGTACTTC. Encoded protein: CASSLGTGGEEYF.

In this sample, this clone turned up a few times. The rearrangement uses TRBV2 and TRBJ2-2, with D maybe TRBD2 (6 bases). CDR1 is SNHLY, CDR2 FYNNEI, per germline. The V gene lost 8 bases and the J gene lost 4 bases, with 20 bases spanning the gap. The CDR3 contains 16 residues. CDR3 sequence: CASLQEGFSVTGELFF. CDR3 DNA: TGTGCCAGCCTACAGGAGGGGTTCTCAGTCACCGGGGAGCTGTTTTTT.

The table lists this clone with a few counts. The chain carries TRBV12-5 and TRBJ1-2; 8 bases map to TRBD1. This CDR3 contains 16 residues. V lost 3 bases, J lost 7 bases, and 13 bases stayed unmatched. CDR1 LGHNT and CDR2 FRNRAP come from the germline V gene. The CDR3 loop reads CASGLTFEPGGGGYTF. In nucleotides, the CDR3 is TGTGCTAGTGGTTTAACTTTCGAACCAGGGGGCGGTGGCTACACCTTC. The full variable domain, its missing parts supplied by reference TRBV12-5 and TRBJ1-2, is DARVTQTPRHKVTEMGQEVTMRCQPILGHNTVFWYRQTMMQGLELLAYFRNRAPLDDSGMPKDRFSAEMPDATLATLKIQPSEPRDSAVYFCASGLTFEPGGGGYTFGSGTRLTVV.